These 27 T cell receptor beta chains came from one sample sequenced in a study of shared clonotypes between healthy human individuals. Using immunoSEQ multiplex PCR, the repertoire was profiled, and TCRdb retains in-frame clones only, with some absent. Of around 530,000 clones in the sample, around 76% were seen once. Sequenced sample: PBMCs. These receptors were obtained from a woman in her thirties or forties in good health. Some clones in this sample may be carry-over from other donors' samples.

V usage is TRBV6-5 and J usage is TRBJ1-2; no reliable D call. V was cut by 5 bases and J by 8 bases, with 12 bases left in between. The CDR3 covers 12 residues. Per the germline V gene, CDR1 is MNHEY and CDR2 is SVGAGI. The CDR3 is CASSLANGGYTF. DNA of the CDR3: TGTGCCAGCAGTCTCGCCAACGGGGGCTACACCTTC.

DNA for the CDR3: TGTGCCAGCAGCTTATATAGGGGTCATGAAAAACTGTTTTTT. Amino acids: CASSLYRGHEKLFF. The J gene is TRBJ1-4, the V gene TRBV7-6, with D possibly being TRBD1 (5 bases). Trimming pared 2 bases from V and 6 bases from J, leaving 10 bases between. The CDR3 is 14 residues long. Germline lookup yields CDR1 SGHVS and CDR2 FNYEAQ.

This chain uses TRBV5-1 with TRBJ2-7; D not certain. CDR1 and CDR2 from the germline V gene are SGHRS and YFSETQ. This CDR3 has 14 amino acids. Trimming cost V 0 bases and J 3 bases, with 10 bases left between them. The CDR3 DNA sequence: TGCGCCAGCAGCTTGGTATCTGATCTCTACGAGCAGTACTTC. This sequence encodes CASSLVSDLYEQYF. The variable domain in full, with the rest retrieved from reference TRBV5-1 and TRBJ2-7, is KAGVTQTPRYLIKTRGQQVTLSCSPISGHRSVSWYQQTPGQGLQFLFEYFSETQRNKGNFPGRFSGRQFSNSRSEMNVSTLELGDSALYLCASSLVSDLYEQYFGPGTRLTVT.

The CDR3 region is CASSLTRGGNEKLFF. Written as DNA, the CDR3 is TGTGCCAGCAGCTTAACCCGGGGCGGGAATGAAAAACTGTTTTTT. This chain connects TRBV7-9 to TRBJ1-4; D possibly corresponds to TRBD1 (5 bases). CDR1 is SEHNR, CDR2 FQNEAQ, per germline (reference sequence). CDR3 size: 15 residues. V was cut by 2 bases and J by 5 bases, with 12 bases left in between.

The chain combines TRBV11-2 with TRBJ2-5, with 7 bases matching TRBD2. J gave up 5 bases and V 1 base, and 13 bases lay outside the gene matches. The length of the CDR3 is 17 residues. Germline lookup yields CDR1 SGHAT and CDR2 FQNNGV. The CDR3 bases are TGTGCCAGCAGCTTAGCCCCAGCGGGAAGGGTCGGGGAGACCCAGTACTTC. The encoded protein is CASSLAPAGRVGETQYF.

Concerning this clone: Other DNA sequences in the sample encode the same CDR3. The chain employs TRBV14 and TRBJ1-1; the D is unclear. CDR1 is SGHDN, CDR2 FVKESK, per germline. V lost 0 bases, J lost 6 bases, and 8 bases lay in between. The CDR3 runs 13 residues. The CDR3 reads CASSQDLGAEAFF. CDR3 nucleotides: TGTGCCAGCAGCCAAGATCTTGGGGCTGAAGCTTTCTTT. Combining the CDR3 with reference TRBV14 and TRBJ1-1 gives the whole variable domain EAGVTQFPSHSVIEKGQTVTLRCDPISGHDNLYWYRRVMGKEIKFLLHFVKESKQDESGMPNNRFLAERTGGTYSTLKVQPAELEDSGVYFCASSQDLGAEAFFGQGTRLTVV.

This chain connects TRBV6-4 to TRBJ2-7; 7 nucleotides line up with TRBD2. CDR1 and CDR2 from the germline V gene are MRHNA and SNTAGT. CDR3 length: 17 residues. V was pared by 7 bases and J by 2 bases, with 17 bases of the junction left unmatched. This CDR3 reads CASIFLRVREVPYEQYF. CDR3 bases: TGTGCCAGCATTTTTCTCCGGGTCCGGGAGGTACCCTACGAGCAGTACTTC.

There are a few counts of this clone. The V and J genes are TRBV4-3 and TRBJ2-1; TRBD1 matches 7 bases. Unmatched junction bases numbered 6, after V lost 2 bases and J lost 8 bases. Germline CDR1 LGHNA, CDR2 YSLEER. The CDR3 has 14 amino acids. For the CDR3, the DNA is TGCGCCAGCAGCCAACAGCTCGACAGGGATGAGCAGTTCTTC. Amino acids: CASSQQLDRDEQFF.

This clone occurred once. The chain links TRBV29-1 to TRBJ2-7, with TRBD1 matching over 8 bases. This CDR3 spans 13 amino acids. In germline, CDR1 is SQVTM, CDR2 ANQGSEA. V lost 4 bases, J lost 1 base, and 3 bases stayed unmatched. The CDR3 sequence is CSVGRTGSYEQYF. CDR3 nucleotide sequence: TGCAGCGTTGGGAGGACAGGGTCCTACGAGCAGTACTTC.

The genes are TRBV7-2 and TRBJ2-7, with D possibly matching TRBD1 (6 bases). The germline V gene encodes CDR1 SGHTA and CDR2 FQGNSA. The V end lost 5 bases, the J end lost 7 bases, and 21 bases lay between the germline ends. The CDR3 is 15 amino acids. CDR3 in DNA: TGTGCCAGCAGCCCCAGGGGCCTGGATGGAAAAGAGCAGTACTTC. Its translation is CASSPRGLDGKEQYF. The whole variable domain, filled in from reference TRBV7-2 and TRBJ2-7, reads GAGVSQSPSNKVTEKGKDVELRCDPISGHTALYWYRQSLGQGLEFLIYFQGNSAPDKSGLPSDRFSAERTGGSVSTLTIQRTQQEDSAVYLCASSPRGLDGKEQYFGPGTRLTVT.

V is TRBV6-4 and J is TRBJ1-2; D possibly corresponds to TRBD1 (6 bases). Trimming left V 3 bases short and J 2 bases short, with 16 bases between. The CDR3 extends over 16 amino acids. Looked up from germline, CDR1 is MRHNA and CDR2 is SNTAGT. CDR3 protein: CASSEPGGQGNYGYTF. CDR3 bases: TGTGCCAGCAGTGAACCGGGGGGGCAGGGCAACTATGGCTACACCTTC.

As concerns this clone: This may arise from a read error, as a much more abundant clone is one base away. This rearrangement joins TRBV6-5 to TRBJ1-1; TRBD1 is a possible D gene (6 bases). The germline CDR1 and CDR2 sequences are MNHEY and SVGAGI. The CDR3 loop spans 13 amino acids. Trimming removed 2 bases at V and 3 bases at J, with 7 bases between. The DNA of the CDR3 is TGTGCCAGCAGTTACGAGGGGGACACTGAAGCTTTCTTT. It is translated as CASSYEGDTEAFF.

This chain uses TRBV7-3 with TRBJ2-3, with 13 positions matching TRBD2. Germline CDR1 reads SGHTA; CDR2 reads FQGTGA. This CDR3 region has 17 residues. The V gene end was trimmed by 2 bases and the J gene end by 3 bases; junction bases not matched to a gene: 5. This CDR3 is CASSLRGLAGITDTQYF. The CDR3 coding sequence is TGTGCCAGCAGCTTACGGGGACTAGCGGGAATTACAGATACGCAGTATTTT.

V usage is TRBV2 and J usage is TRBJ2-7; no definite D call. The germline V gene encodes CDR1 SNHLY and CDR2 FYNNEI. The V end was cut by 6 bases, the J end by 5 bases, with 14 bases between. This CDR3 is 13 amino acids long. CDR3 DNA sequence: TGTGCCAGCAGGGACCAAATCGGCGACGAGCAGTACTTC. Residues: CASRDQIGDEQYF.

This chain uses TRBV5-8 with TRBJ2-7, with 7 bases that match TRBD1. This CDR3 region has 14 residues. V lost 3 bases, J lost 7 bases, and 10 bases stayed unmatched. Germline CDR1 SGHTS, CDR2 YDEGEE. The CDR3 loop is CASSSGTVPGEQYF. CDR3 sequence (DNA): TGTGCCAGCAGCTCCGGGACAGTGCCTGGGGAGCAGTACTTC. The variable domain in full, with the rest retrieved from reference TRBV5-8 and TRBJ2-7, is EAGVTQSPTHLIKTRGQQATLRCSPISGHTSVYWYQQALGLGLQFLLWYDEGEERNRGNFPPRFSGRQFPNYSSELNVNALELEDSALYLCASSSGTVPGEQYFGPGTRLTVT.

This clone has just a few counts. V and J are TRBV29-1 and TRBJ1-2; a weak D match, TRBD1 (5 bases). The CDR3 extends over 12 amino acids. The V gene's germline CDR1 is SQVTM and CDR2 ANQGSEA. V was trimmed by 0 bases and J by 8 bases, leaving 10 bases between them. CDR3 bases: TGCAGCGTTGAAGATCTTGGGGACGGCTACACCTTC. Its protein is CSVEDLGDGYTF. Looking up the rest from reference TRBV29-1 and TRBJ1-2 gives the full variable domain: SAVISQKPSRDICQRGTSLTIQCQVDSQVTMMFWYRQQPGQSLTLIATANQGSEATYESGFVIDKFPISRPNLTFSTLTVSNMSPEDSSIYLCSVEDLGDGYTFGSGTRLTVV.

V is TRBV30 and J is TRBJ2-3, with TRBD2 identical over 7 bases. The CDR3 totals 15 residues. V shed 2 bases and J 5 bases; nucleotides not matched to a gene: 10. Per germline, CDR1 GTSNPN and CDR2 SVGIG (reference sequence). The CDR3 nucleotides are TGTGCCTGGAGTCCGTCCGGGGGAGGGGTAGATACGCAGTATTTT. It specifies CAWSPSGGGVDTQYF.

Details on this clone: This CDR3 is also generated by other DNA sequences in the sample. The rearrangement joins TRBV5-1 to TRBJ1-1; TRBD1 matches at 8 bases. V lost 4 bases to trimming and J lost 1 base; unmatched junction nucleotides: 6. Germline values: CDR1 SGHRS, CDR2 YFSETQ. The CDR3 runs 15 residues. CDR3 in DNA: TGCGCCAGCAGCCTAAGGACAGGGTCGAACACTGAAGCTTTCTTT. Its translation is CASSLRTGSNTEAFF.

The chain combines TRBV4-1 with TRBJ1-5; D not resolved. Germline CDR1 and CDR2: MGHRA and YSYEKL. The CDR3 loop spans 14 amino acids. Deletions cut 1 base from V and 7 bases from J, with 11 bases between. The CDR3 coding sequence is TGCGCCAGCAGCCAAGTAGGTTCCGGACAGCCCCAGCATTTT. Its translation: CASSQVGSGQPQHF.

The chain couples TRBV28 to TRBJ1-5; D remains unclear. This CDR3 region has 15 residues. V was trimmed by 6 bases and J by 7 bases, leaving 19 bases between them. Looked up from germline, CDR1 is MDHEN and CDR2 is SYDVKM. CDR3 loop: CASRDTWIPAQPQHF. The CDR3 DNA is TGTGCCAGCAGGGATACTTGGATTCCGGCCCAGCCCCAGCATTTT.

J is TRBJ2-1 and V is TRBV9, with D perhaps being TRBD1 or TRBD2 (5 bases each). CDR3 length equals 15 residues. CDR1 SGDLS and CDR2 YYNGEE come from the germline V gene. The V end was cut by 0 bases, the J end by 9 bases, with 16 bases between. The CDR3 region is CASSVARDQRSEQFF. The CDR3 DNA reads TGTGCCAGCAGCGTAGCTCGGGACCAGCGTTCTGAGCAGTTCTTC.

The chain uses TRBV27 and TRBJ2-2, with 8 positions matching TRBD2. CDR1 is MNHEY and CDR2 is SMNVEV in the germline V gene (reference sequence). V lost 5 bases to trimming and J lost 6 bases; unmatched junction nucleotides: 14. The CDR3 is 17 residues long. The CDR3 region has the DNA TGTGCCAGCAGTCCCCTACGAGCGGGAGATCGGGCCGGGGAGCTGTTTTTT. Protein product: CASSPLRAGDRAGELFF.

This clone was seen a handful of times. The chain uses TRBV7-9 and TRBJ2-5; D is tentatively TRBD1 or TRBD2 (5 bases each). The V gene's germline CDR1 is SEHNR and CDR2 FQNEAQ (reference sequence). Between the trimmed V and J ends, which lost 2 bases and 4 bases, there was a span of 11 bases. The CDR3 runs to 14 residues. CDR3 bases: TGTGCCAGCAGCTTATCGGGACGCCGAGAGACCCAGTACTTC. Amino acids: CASSLSGRRETQYF.

V and J are TRBV29-1 and TRBJ2-1; 7 nucleotides agree with TRBD2. CDR1 SQVTM and CDR2 ANQGSEA come from the germline V gene. CDR3 length equals 14 residues. V shed 2 bases, J shed 8 bases, and the junction held 9 bases outside the gene matches. The CDR3 loop reads CSVERDGRKDEQFF. The CDR3 region has the DNA TGCAGCGTTGAAAGGGACGGGAGGAAGGATGAGCAGTTCTTC.

The J gene is TRBJ1-2, the V gene TRBV2; TRBD1 matches at 7 bases. V lost 5 bases and J lost 4; bases outside the gene matches: 7. Germline V gene sequence: CDR1 SNHLY, CDR2 FYNNEI. The CDR3 covers 14 residues. CDR3 amino acids: CASSYTGDGYGYTF. DNA for the CDR3: TGTGCCAGCAGTTATACAGGGGATGGCTATGGCTACACCTTC.

This chain uses TRBV2 with TRBJ2-1; TRBD2 aligns across 15 bases. V trimming: 8 bases; J trimming: 0 bases; junction bases outside the gene matches: 5. The CDR3 is made up of 17 amino acids. Germline V gene sequence: CDR1 SNHLY, CDR2 FYNNEI. This CDR3 is CASYGLAGGSSYNEQFF. In DNA form, the CDR3 reads TGTGCCAGCTACGGACTAGCGGGAGGGAGCTCCTACAATGAGCAGTTCTTC.

This chain connects TRBV28 to TRBJ1-1; the D is unclear. Germline CDR1 and CDR2: MDHEN and SYDVKM. There are 11 residues in the CDR3. V was trimmed by 8 bases and J by 2 bases, leaving 6 bases between them. CDR3 sequence (DNA): TGTGCCAGCCTAAGAAACACTGAAGCTTTCTTT. This translates into CASLRNTEAFF.